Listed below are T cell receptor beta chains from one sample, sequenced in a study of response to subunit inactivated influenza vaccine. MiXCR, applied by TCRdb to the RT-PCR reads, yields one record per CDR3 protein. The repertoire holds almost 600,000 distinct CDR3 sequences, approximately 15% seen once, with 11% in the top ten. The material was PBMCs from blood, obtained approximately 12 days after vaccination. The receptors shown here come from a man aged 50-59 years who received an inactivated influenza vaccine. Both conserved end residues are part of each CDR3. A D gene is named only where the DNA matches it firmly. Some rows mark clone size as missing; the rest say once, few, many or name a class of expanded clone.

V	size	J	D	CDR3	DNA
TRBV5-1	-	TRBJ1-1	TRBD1	CASSGGQWNTEAFF	TGCGCCAGCAGCGGGGGACAGTGGAACACTGAAGCTTTCTTT
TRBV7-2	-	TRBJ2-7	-	CASSPGIVGRYEQYF	TGTGCCAGCAGCCCTGGGATAGTAGGAAGATACGAGCAGTACTTC
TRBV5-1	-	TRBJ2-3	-	CASSFDPSTDTQYF	TGCGCCAGCAGCTTTGACCCAAGCACAGATACGCAGTATTTT
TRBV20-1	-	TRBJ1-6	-	CSAQTVVPYNSPLHF	TGCAGTGCTCAGACAGTAGTTCCCTATAATTCACCCCTCCACTTT
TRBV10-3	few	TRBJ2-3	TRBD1	CAISGRRGTGYADTQYF	TGTGCCATCAGTGGACGGCGGGGGACAGGGTATGCAGATACGCAGTATTTT
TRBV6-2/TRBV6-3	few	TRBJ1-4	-	CASSYSRPARTVLLAEKLFF	TGTGCCAGCAGTTACTCGAGGCCGGCCAGGACCGTCCTTTTAGCTGAAAAACTGTTTTTT
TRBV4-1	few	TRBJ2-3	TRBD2	CASSQGLAWSTDTQYF	TGCGCCAGCAGCCAAGGACTAGCGTGGAGCACAGATACGCAGTATTTT
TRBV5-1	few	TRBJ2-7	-	CASSLAGGRGHEQYF	TGCGCCAGCAGCTTGGCCGGAGGCAGGGGTCACGAGCAGTACTTC
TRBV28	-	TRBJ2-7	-	CASSLLYFRTANSYEQYF	TGTGCCAGCAGCCTTTTATACTTTCGGACAGCCAACTCCTACGAGCAGTACTTC
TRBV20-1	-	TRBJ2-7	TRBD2	CCARDTGRNVDEQYF	TGCTGTGCTAGAGATACCGGGAGGAACGTGGACGAGCAGTACTTC
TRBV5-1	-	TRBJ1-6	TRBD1	CASSLGQGGSSPLHF	TGCGCCAGCAGCTTGGGACAGGGAGGCAGTTCACCCCTCCACTTT
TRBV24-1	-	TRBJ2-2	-	CATSVGVGTGELFF	TGTGCCACCAGTGTGGGGGTAGGCACCGGGGAGCTGTTTTTT
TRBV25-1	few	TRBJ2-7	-	CATVRDTSYEQYF	TGTGCCACCGTAAGGGACACTTCCTACGAGCAGTACTTC
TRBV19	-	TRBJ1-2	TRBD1	CASSEDRGQNGYTF	TGTGCCAGTAGCGAGGACAGGGGGCAGAATGGCTACACCTTC